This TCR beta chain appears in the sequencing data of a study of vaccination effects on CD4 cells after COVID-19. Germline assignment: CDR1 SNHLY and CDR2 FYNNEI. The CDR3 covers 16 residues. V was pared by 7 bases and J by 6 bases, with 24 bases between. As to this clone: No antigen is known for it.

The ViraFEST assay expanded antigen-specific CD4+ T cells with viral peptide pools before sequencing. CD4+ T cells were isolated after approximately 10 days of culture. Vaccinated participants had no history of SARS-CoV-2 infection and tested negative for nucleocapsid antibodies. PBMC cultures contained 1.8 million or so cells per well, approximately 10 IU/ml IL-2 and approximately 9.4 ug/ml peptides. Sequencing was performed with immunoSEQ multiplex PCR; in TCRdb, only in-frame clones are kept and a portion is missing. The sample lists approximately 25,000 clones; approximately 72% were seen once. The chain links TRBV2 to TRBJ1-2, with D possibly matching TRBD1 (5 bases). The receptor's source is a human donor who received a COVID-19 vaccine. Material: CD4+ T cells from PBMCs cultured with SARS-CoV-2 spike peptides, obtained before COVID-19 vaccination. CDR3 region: CASTIDSNHLGNGYTF. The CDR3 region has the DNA TGTGCCAGCACTATTGACAGTAACCATCTAGGGAATGGCTACACCTTC.